Shown below are 26 T cell receptor beta chains from a single sample sequenced in a study of blood T cell repertoires in COVID-19. Produced via immunoSEQ multiplex PCR; TCRdb's table is partial and in-frame only. The sample gives about 74,000 clones, around 90% of which show up once; over 1.2% is in the top ten. The sample consisted of peripheral blood. The source of these receptors is a man aged 50 to 59 with acute or convalescent COVID-19.

The chain joins TRBV7-3 to TRBJ1-1; tentative D call: TRBD1 (5 bases). Deletions cut 1 base from V and 2 bases from J, with 8 bases between. Germline CDR1 is SGHTA and CDR2 is FQGTGA. This CDR3 has 14 amino acids. The CDR3 DNA follows: TGTGCCAGCAGCTTAAGACAGATTAACACTGAAGCTTTCTTT. As protein: CASSLRQINTEAFF.

The chain carries TRBV19 and TRBJ1-6; possible D gene TRBD1, 6 bases. CDR1 and CDR2 from the germline V gene are LNHDA and SQIVND (reference sequence). V shed 5 bases and J shed 1 base, with 6 bases lying between them. CDR3 length equals 14 residues. The DNA for the CDR3 is TGTGCCAGTAGTCAGGGGTCCTATAATTCACCCCTCCACTTT. Encoded protein: CASSQGSYNSPLHF.

V gene TRBV7-9 combines with J gene TRBJ2-7; tentatively, D is TRBD1 (6 bases). The germline CDR1 and CDR2 sequences are SEHNR and FQNEAQ (reference sequence). Trimming removed 7 bases from V and 5 bases from J, with 21 bases in between. The CDR3 is 15 amino acids. The CDR3 DNA is TGTGCCAGCACCACGGTTACAGGGAAAGTCGACGAGCAGTACTTC. Translation gives CASTTVTGKVDEQYF.

The chain employs TRBV10-3 and TRBJ2-3; 11 bases fit TRBD2. This CDR3 region has 16 residues. Per the germline V gene, CDR1 is ENHRY and CDR2 is SYGVKD. Germline trimming cut 6 bases from V and 5 bases from J; bases unmatched to any gene: 10. CDR3 protein: CAISPLSGRAGDTQYF. CDR3 DNA sequence: TGTGCCATCAGCCCTCTTAGCGGGAGGGCCGGAGATACGCAGTATTTT.

This sequence joins TRBV11-2 and TRBJ2-1; D is unclear. V was pared by 1 base and J by 4 bases, with 11 bases between. The V gene's germline CDR1 is SGHAT and CDR2 FQNNGV. The CDR3 is 15 residues long. CDR3 loop: CASSLGAGYYNEQFF. Here the CDR3 DNA reads TGTGCCAGCAGCTTAGGGGCAGGTTATTACAATGAGCAGTTCTTC.

The chain carries TRBV7-9 and TRBJ1-4, with D possibly TRBD1 on 6 matching bases. The V and J ends lost 5 bases and 0 bases respectively, with 13 bases between them. The germline V gene has CDR1 SEHNR and CDR2 FQNEAQ (reference sequence). The length of the CDR3 is 16 residues. The CDR3 bases are TGTGCCAGCAGCCCAAGGGGGGGGGCAACTAATGAAAAACTGTTTTTT. Translated, it gives CASSPRGGATNEKLFF.

This clone was detected a few times. Other DNA variants within this sample encode the same CDR3. The CDR3 nucleotides read TGCGCCAGCAGCTCGACTTCCACAGATACGCAGTATTTT. As protein: CASSSTSTDTQYF. The chain combines TRBV5-1 with TRBJ2-3; D remains unclear. V lost 3 bases to trimming and J lost 2 bases, with 7 bases between them. Looked up from germline, CDR1 is SGHRS and CDR2 is YFSETQ. CDR3 length: 13 amino acids.

V and J are TRBV5-1 and TRBJ2-7; no reliable D call. Per germline, CDR1 SGHRS and CDR2 YFSETQ. Trimming cost V 4 bases and J 0 bases, with 2 bases left between them. The CDR3 has 11 amino acids. The CDR3 loop is CASSHSYEQYF. In nucleotides, the CDR3 is TGCGCCAGCAGCCACTCCTACGAGCAGTACTTC.

The chain is built from TRBV15 and TRBJ2-3; maybe TRBD2 (6 bases). Germline assignment: CDR1 LNHNV and CDR2 YYDKDF (reference sequence). The CDR3 length is 13 residues. The V gene lost 1 base and the J gene lost 4 bases, with 6 bases spanning the gap. CDR3 sequence reads: CATSRAGADTQYF. In DNA form, the CDR3 reads TGTGCCACCAGCAGAGCGGGAGCAGATACGCAGTATTTT.

The V gene is TRBV5-1, the J gene TRBJ2-3; 9 bases map to TRBD1. Per germline, CDR1 SGHRS and CDR2 YFSETQ. The CDR3 consists of 14 residues. The ends lost 2 bases at V and 6 bases at J; junction bases unmatched: 4. The CDR3 protein is CASSLQGARDTQYF. The CDR3 bases are TGCGCCAGCAGCTTACAGGGGGCGCGGGATACGCAGTATTTT.

In its sample, this clone was seen once. CDR3: CASSQDLTVLSEAFF. The CDR3 bases are TGTGCCAGCAGCCAAGATCTTACAGTCTTATCTGAAGCTTTCTTT. The chain combines TRBV3-1 (or the pseudogene TRBV3-2) with TRBJ1-1, with no clear D. The germline V gene has CDR1 LGHDT and CDR2 YNNKEL (reference sequence). Trimming removed 0 bases from V and 6 bases from J, with 14 bases in between. The CDR3 has 15 residues.

V gene TRBV6-5 combines with J gene TRBJ2-7, with a possible D match to TRBD2 (5 bases). V was trimmed by 5 bases and J by 3 bases, leaving 11 bases between them. CDR3 size: 13 residues. Germline V gene lookup returns CDR1 MNHEY and CDR2 SVGAGI. In DNA form, the CDR3 reads TGTGCCAGCAGTACCACCCGGGGCTACGAGCAGTACTTC. It translates to CASSTTRGYEQYF.

The genes are TRBV5-6 and TRBJ1-5; D not resolved. Germline-derived CDR1 and CDR2 are SGHDT and YYEEEE. With 2 bases removed from V and 9 bases from J, the gap between germline ends came to 12 bases. The CDR3 totals 13 residues. CDR3: CASSFSLSPPQHF. In DNA, the CDR3 is TGTGCCAGCAGCTTCTCCCTAAGTCCGCCCCAGCATTTT. The full variable domain, rest sourced from reference TRBV5-6 and TRBJ1-5, is DAGVTQSPTHLIKTRGQQVTLRCSPKSGHDTVSWYQQALGQGPQFIFQYYEEEERQRGNFPDRFSGHQFPNYSSELNVNALLLGDSALYLCASSFSLSPPQHFGDGTRLSIL.

The CDR3 region is CASSRGQGTGGYTF. The DNA for the CDR3 is TGTGCCAGCAGTCGAGGACAGGGTACGGGTGGCTACACCTTC. V gene TRBV28 combines with J gene TRBJ1-2; 8 nucleotides align to TRBD1. The ends lost 5 bases at V and 7 bases at J; junction bases unmatched: 9. The CDR3 is made up of 14 amino acids. The germline V gene has CDR1 MDHEN and CDR2 SYDVKM.

The CDR3 here is CASSPDGVWAFF. The DNA for the CDR3 is TGTGCCAGCAGCCCCGACGGGGTTTGGGCTTTCTTT. The V call is TRBV11-2, the J call TRBJ1-1, with no clear D. The CDR3 has 12 amino acids. The germline V and J ends were trimmed by 5 bases and 11 bases, with 15 bases remaining between them. Germline V CDR1 and CDR2: SGHAT, FQNNGV. The variable domain in full, completed from reference TRBV11-2 and TRBJ1-1, reads EAGVAQSPRYKIIEKRQSVAFWCNPISGHATLYWYQQILGQGPKLLIQFQNNGVVDDSQLPKDRFSAERLKGVDSTLKIQPAKLEDSAVYLCASSPDGVWAFFGQGTRLTVV.

V is TRBV18 and J is TRBJ2-7, with D tentatively TRBD2 (5 bases). The CDR3 has 14 residues. V gave up 3 bases and J gave up 3 bases, with 12 bases separating them. Looked up from germline, CDR1 is KGHSH and CDR2 is LQKENI. CDR3 in DNA: TGTGCCAGCTCACCCGCGCCGGGGAACTACGAGCAGTACTTC. As protein: CASSPAPGNYEQYF.

The chain combines TRBV19 with TRBJ1-2; D gene uncertain. This CDR3 contains 16 residues. V was pared by 4 bases and J by 4 bases, with 19 bases between. Germline assignment: CDR1 LNHDA and CDR2 SQIVND (reference sequence). DNA for the CDR3: TGTGCCAGTAGTAATCCGCCACGGGAAGTGCTCTATGGCTACACCTTC. Amino acid sequence: CASSNPPREVLYGYTF.

The V call is TRBV7-2, the J call TRBJ2-5; 7 nucleotides line up with TRBD1. The J segment lost 4 bases and the V segment lost 2 bases, leaving 4 bases of the junction unmatched. Per germline, CDR1 SGHTA and CDR2 FQGNSA. The CDR3 spans 14 residues. The CDR3 DNA reads TGTGCCAGCAGCTTAAAACCAGGGGGAGAGACCCAGTACTTC. It translates to CASSLKPGGETQYF.

J is TRBJ1-6 and V is TRBV19, with 8 nucleotides matching TRBD1. J was trimmed by 6 bases and V by 4 bases; bases with no gene match: 5. The CDR3 is made up of 15 amino acids. CDR1 LNHDA and CDR2 SQIVND come from the germline V gene (reference sequence). This chain's CDR3 is CASSTRQGRNSPLHF. The CDR3 DNA follows: TGTGCCAGTAGTACTAGACAGGGGCGTAATTCACCCCTCCACTTT.

The chain links TRBV10-2 to TRBJ2-7; D is possibly TRBD1 (5 bases). Deletions cut 2 bases from V and 1 base from J, with 21 bases between. The V gene's germline CDR1 is WSHSY and CDR2 SAAADI. The CDR3 length is 18 residues. Here the CDR3 reads CASSEPRQGQLRSYEQYF. The CDR3 DNA reads TGCGCCAGCAGTGAGCCCCGGCAGGGCCAACTACGTTCCTACGAGCAGTACTTC.

This chain joins TRBV29-1 and TRBJ2-7; D might be TRBD1 (7 bases). There are 20 residues in the CDR3. In germline, CDR1 is SQVTM, CDR2 ANQGSEA. Trimming stripped 0 bases from V and 2 bases from J, with 29 bases between. CDR3 in amino acids: CSVEEGRGVVGLQNTYEQYF. CDR3 sequence (DNA): TGCAGCGTTGAAGAGGGCAGGGGGGTGGTGGGACTCCAAAACACCTACGAGCAGTACTTC.

The V call is TRBV2, the J call TRBJ1-5, with TRBD1 identical over 11 bases. The trim removed 9 bases at V and 5 bases at J, leaving 3 bases unmatched. CDR1 is SNHLY, CDR2 FYNNEI, per germline. There are 13 residues in the CDR3. CDR3 sequence: CARPDRGHQPQHF. In nucleotides, the CDR3 is TGTGCCAGACCGGACAGGGGGCATCAGCCCCAGCATTTT.

The CDR3, as DNA: TGTGCCAGTAGGCGCGGGAATCAGCCCCAGCATTTT. Translated: CASRRGNQPQHF. This chain uses TRBV19 with TRBJ1-5, with unresolved D. CDR3 length: 12 amino acids. From germline, CDR1 is LNHDA and CDR2 SQIVND (reference sequence). V was shortened by 6 bases and J by 4 bases, with 7 bases between the two germline ends.

The V call is TRBV6-5, the J call TRBJ2-2, with a possible D match to TRBD1 (7 bases). V gave up 4 bases and J gave up 5 bases, with 11 bases separating them. The length of the CDR3 is 14 residues. Germline V gene data show CDR1 as MNHEY and CDR2 as SVGAGI. The DNA for the CDR3 is TGTGCCAGCAGTTGGTCAGGGGGGACCGGGGAGCTGTTTTTT. Translating it yields CASSWSGGTGELFF.

The chain employs TRBV24-1 and TRBJ2-1; 12 nucleotides match TRBD1. This CDR3 spans 16 amino acids. The ends lost 5 bases at V and 7 bases at J; junction bases unmatched: 8. The germline gives CDR1 KGHDR, CDR2 SFDVKD. CDR3: CATSGTGTGGENEQFF. The CDR3, as DNA: TGTGCCACCAGTGGGACCGGGACAGGGGGCGAAAATGAGCAGTTCTTC.

The J gene is TRBJ2-5, the V gene TRBV7-2, with D tentatively TRBD1 (6 bases). The CDR3 has 16 residues. Germline V gene data show CDR1 as SGHTA and CDR2 as FQGNSA. V was cut by 5 bases and J by 1 base, with 17 bases left in between. The CDR3 DNA reads as TGTGCCAGCAGCCAAAGATCCGGGACACCCCAAGAGACCCAGTACTTC. This gives the protein CASSQRSGTPQETQYF.